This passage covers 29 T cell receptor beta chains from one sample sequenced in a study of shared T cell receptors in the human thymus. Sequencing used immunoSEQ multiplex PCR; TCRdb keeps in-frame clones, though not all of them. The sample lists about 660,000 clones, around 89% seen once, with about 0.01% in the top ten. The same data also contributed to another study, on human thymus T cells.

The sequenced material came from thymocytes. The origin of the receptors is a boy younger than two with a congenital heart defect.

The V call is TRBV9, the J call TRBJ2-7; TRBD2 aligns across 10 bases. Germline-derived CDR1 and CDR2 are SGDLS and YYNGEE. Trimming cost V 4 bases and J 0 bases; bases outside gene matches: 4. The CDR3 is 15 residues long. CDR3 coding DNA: TGTGCCAGCAGCAAATCTAGCGGGAGCTCCTACGAGCAGTACTTC. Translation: CASSKSSGSSYEQYF.

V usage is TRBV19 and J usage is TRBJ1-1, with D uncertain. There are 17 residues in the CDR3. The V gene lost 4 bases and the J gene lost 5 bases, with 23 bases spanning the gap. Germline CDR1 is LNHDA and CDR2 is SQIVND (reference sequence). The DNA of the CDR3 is TGTGCCAGTAGTACTACCGGGATAGCAACGTTGGGTACTGAAGCTTTCTTT. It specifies CASSTTGIATLGTEAFF.

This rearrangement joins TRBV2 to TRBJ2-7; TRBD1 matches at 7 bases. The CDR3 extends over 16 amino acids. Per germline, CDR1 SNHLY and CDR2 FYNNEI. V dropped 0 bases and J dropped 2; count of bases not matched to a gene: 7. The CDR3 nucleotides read TGTGCCAGCAGTGAAGCGGGGGACAGTAAGACCTACGAGCAGTACTTC. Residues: CASSEAGDSKTYEQYF.

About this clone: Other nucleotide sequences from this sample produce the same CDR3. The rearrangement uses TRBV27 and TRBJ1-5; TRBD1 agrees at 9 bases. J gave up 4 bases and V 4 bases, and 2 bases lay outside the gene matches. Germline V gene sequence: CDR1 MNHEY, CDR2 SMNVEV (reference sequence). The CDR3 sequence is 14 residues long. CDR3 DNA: TGTGCCAGCAGTTCACAGGGGGCAAATCAGCCCCAGCATTTT. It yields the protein CASSSQGANQPQHF.

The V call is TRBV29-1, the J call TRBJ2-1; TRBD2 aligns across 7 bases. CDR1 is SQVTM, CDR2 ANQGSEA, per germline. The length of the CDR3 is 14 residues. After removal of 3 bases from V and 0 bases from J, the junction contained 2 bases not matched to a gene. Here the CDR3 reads CSVEGGSSYNEQFF. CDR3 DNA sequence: TGCAGCGTTGAGGGCGGGAGCTCCTACAATGAGCAGTTCTTC.

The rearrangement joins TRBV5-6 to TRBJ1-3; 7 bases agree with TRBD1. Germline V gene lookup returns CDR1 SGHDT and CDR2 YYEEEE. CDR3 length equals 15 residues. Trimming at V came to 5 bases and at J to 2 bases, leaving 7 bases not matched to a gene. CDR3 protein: CASRLQGTPGNTIYF. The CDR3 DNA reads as TGTGCCAGCAGGTTACAGGGGACCCCTGGAAACACCATATATTTT.

CDR3 DNA sequence: TGTGCCAGCAGGTCCCCGACTTCCCCCAATGAGCAGTTCTTC. It translates to CASRSPTSPNEQFF. The gene calls are TRBV11-2 and TRBJ2-1; D is unclear. The CDR3 runs to 14 residues. V was cut by 6 bases and J by 6 bases, with 15 bases left in between. Germline V gene sequence: CDR1 SGHAT, CDR2 FQNNGV.

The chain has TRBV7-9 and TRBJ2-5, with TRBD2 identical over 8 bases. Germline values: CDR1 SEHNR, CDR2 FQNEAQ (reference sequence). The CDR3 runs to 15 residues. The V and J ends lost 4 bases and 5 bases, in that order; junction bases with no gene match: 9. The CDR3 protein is CASSCQRESNETQYF. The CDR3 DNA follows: TGTGCCAGCAGCTGTCAGCGGGAGAGTAACGAGACCCAGTACTTC. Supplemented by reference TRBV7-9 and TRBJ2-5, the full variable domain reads DTGVSQNPRHKITKRGQNVTFRCDPISEHNRLYWYRQTLGQGPEFLTYFQNEAQLEKSRLLSDRFSAERPKGSFSTLEIQRTEQGDSAMYLCASSCQRESNETQYFGPGTRLLVL.

CDR3 sequence reads: CATLRTSESTDTQYF. The CDR3 region has the DNA TGTGCCACCCTGAGGACTAGCGAGAGCACAGATACGCAGTATTTT. The rearrangement links TRBV15 to TRBJ2-3; 9 bases fit TRBD2. The CDR3 is made up of 15 amino acids. J was trimmed by 0 bases and V by 8 bases; bases with no gene match: 6. The germline V gene encodes CDR1 LNHNV and CDR2 YYDKDF (reference sequence).

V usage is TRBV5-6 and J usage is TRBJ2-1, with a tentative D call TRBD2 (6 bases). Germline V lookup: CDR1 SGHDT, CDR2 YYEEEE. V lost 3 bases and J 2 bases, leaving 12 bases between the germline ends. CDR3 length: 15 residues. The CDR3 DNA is TGTGCCAGCAGCTCGCGACTAGGGACCTACAATGAGCAGTTCTTC. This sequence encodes CASSSRLGTYNEQFF.

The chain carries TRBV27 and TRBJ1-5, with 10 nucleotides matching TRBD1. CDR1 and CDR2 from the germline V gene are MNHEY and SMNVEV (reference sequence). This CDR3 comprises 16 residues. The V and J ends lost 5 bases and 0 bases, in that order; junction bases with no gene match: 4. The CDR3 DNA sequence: TGTGCCAGCAGTATGACAGGGGGCCATAGCAATCAGCCCCAGCATTTT. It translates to CASSMTGGHSNQPQHF.

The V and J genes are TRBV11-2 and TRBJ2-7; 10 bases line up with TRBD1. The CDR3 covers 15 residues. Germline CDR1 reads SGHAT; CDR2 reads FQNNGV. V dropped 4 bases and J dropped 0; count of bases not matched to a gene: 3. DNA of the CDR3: TGTGCCAGCAGCTCGACAGGGGGCTGCTCCTACGAGCAGTACTTC. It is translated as CASSSTGGCSYEQYF.

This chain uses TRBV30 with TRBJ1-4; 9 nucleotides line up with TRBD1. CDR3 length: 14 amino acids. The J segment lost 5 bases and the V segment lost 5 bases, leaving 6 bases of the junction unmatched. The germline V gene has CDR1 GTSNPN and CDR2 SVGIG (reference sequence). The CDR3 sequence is CAWRGTGQNEKLFF. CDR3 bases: TGTGCCTGGCGGGGGACAGGGCAGAATGAAAAACTGTTTTTT. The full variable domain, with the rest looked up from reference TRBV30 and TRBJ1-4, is SQTIHQWPATLVQPVGSPLSLECTVEGTSNPNLYWYRQAAGRGLQLLFYSVGIGQISSEVPQNLSASRPQDRQFILSSKKLLLSDSGFYLCAWRGTGQNEKLFFGSGTQLSVL.

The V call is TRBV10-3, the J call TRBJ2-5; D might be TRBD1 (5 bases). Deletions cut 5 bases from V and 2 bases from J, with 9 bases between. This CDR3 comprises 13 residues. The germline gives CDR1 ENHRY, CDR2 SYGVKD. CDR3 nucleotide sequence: TGTGCCATCAGTCCCAGGGCTCAAGAGACCCAGTACTTC. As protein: CAISPRAQETQYF.

CDR3 region: CASSFPSSGNLTDTQYF. The CDR3 nucleotides read TGTGCCAGCAGCTTCCCATCTAGCGGGAACCTCACAGATACGCAGTATTTT. The J gene is TRBJ2-3, the V gene TRBV5-8; 9 bases match TRBD2. Germline V lookup: CDR1 SGHTS, CDR2 YDEGEE. V lost 2 bases to trimming and J lost 2 bases; unmatched junction nucleotides: 9. This CDR3 comprises 17 residues. Full variable domain (remainder filled in from reference TRBV5-8 and TRBJ2-3): EAGVTQSPTHLIKTRGQQATLRCSPISGHTSVYWYQQALGLGLQFLLWYDEGEERNRGNFPPRFSGRQFPNYSSELNVNALELEDSALYLCASSFPSSGNLTDTQYFGPGTRLTVL.

The CDR3 nucleotides read TGTGCCAGCAGTTTACCCGCAGGGATGGTCACCGGGGAGCTGTTTTTT. Its protein product is CASSLPAGMVTGELFF. The chain couples TRBV28 to TRBJ2-2, with D maybe TRBD1 (5 bases). Germline assignment: CDR1 MDHEN and CDR2 SYDVKM. The germline V and J ends were trimmed by 2 bases and 4 bases, with 14 bases remaining between them. The CDR3 sequence is 16 residues long.

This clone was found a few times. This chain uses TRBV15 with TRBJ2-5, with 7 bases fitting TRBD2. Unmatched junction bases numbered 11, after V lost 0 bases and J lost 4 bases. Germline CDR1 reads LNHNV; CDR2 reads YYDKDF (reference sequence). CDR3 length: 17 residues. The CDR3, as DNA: TGTGCCACCAGCAGAGATGGGCGCGGGGGAGGTGGAGAGACCCAGTACTTC. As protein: CATSRDGRGGGGETQYF.

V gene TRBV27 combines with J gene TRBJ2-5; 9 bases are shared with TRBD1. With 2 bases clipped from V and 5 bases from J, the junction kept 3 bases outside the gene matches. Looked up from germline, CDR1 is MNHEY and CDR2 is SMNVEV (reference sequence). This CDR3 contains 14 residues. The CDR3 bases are TGTGCCAGCAGTTTAAGACAGGGGGGGGAGACCCAGTACTTC. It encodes CASSLRQGGETQYF.

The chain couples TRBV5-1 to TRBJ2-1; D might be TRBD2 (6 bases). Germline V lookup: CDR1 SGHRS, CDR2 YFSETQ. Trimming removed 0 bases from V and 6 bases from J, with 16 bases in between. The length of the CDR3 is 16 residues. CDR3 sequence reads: CASSLDGGAGGNEQFF. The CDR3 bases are TGCGCCAGCAGCTTGGACGGGGGAGCCGGTGGCAATGAGCAGTTCTTC.

The CDR3 is CASSVGFYGLINEQFF. CDR3 coding DNA: TGTGCCAGCAGCGTAGGATTTTATGGCCTCATTAATGAGCAGTTCTTC. This chain uses TRBV9 with TRBJ2-1; D gene ambiguous. V dropped 0 bases and J dropped 7 bases, with 17 bases sitting between them. This CDR3 contains 16 residues. The germline CDR1 and CDR2 sequences are SGDLS and YYNGEE.

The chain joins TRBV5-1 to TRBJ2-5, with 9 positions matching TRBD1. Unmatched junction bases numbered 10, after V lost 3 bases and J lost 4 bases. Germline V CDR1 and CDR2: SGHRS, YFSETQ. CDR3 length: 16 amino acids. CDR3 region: CASSSDRGGLRETQYF. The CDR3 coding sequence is TGCGCCAGCAGCTCAGACAGGGGGGGTTTGCGAGAGACCCAGTACTTC.

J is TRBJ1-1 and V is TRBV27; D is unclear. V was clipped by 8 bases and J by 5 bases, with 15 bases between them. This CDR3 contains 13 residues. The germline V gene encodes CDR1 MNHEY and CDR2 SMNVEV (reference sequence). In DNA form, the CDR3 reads TGTGCCAGCTGCCTGACCGGGGAGACTGAAGCTTTCTTT. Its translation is CASCLTGETEAFF.

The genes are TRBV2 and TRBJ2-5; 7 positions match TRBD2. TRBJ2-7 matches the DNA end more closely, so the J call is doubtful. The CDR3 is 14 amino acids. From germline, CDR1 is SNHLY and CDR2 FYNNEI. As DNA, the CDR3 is TGTGCCAGCAGCGGGGCAGCGGGGTTCTACGAGCAGTACTTC. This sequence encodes CASSGAAGFYEQYF.

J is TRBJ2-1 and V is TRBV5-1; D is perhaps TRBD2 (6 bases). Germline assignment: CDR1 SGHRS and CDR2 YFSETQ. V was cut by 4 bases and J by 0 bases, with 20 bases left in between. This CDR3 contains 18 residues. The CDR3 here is CASSLSRLVEDSYNEQFF. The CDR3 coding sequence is TGCGCCAGCAGCCTATCCAGACTAGTAGAAGACTCCTACAATGAGCAGTTCTTC.

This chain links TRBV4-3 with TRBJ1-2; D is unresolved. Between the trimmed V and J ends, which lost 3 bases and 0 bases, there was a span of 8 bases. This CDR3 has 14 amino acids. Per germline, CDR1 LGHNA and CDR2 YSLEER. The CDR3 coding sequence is TGCGCCAGCAGCCATAGTCTTTCTAACTATGGCTACACCTTC. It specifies CASSHSLSNYGYTF.

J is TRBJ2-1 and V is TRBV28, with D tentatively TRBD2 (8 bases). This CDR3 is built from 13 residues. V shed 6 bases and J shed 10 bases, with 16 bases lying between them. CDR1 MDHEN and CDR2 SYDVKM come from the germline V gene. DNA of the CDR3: TGTGCCAGCAGCCGACAGGGCGGGGGGGAGCAGTTCTTC. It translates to CASSRQGGGEQFF.

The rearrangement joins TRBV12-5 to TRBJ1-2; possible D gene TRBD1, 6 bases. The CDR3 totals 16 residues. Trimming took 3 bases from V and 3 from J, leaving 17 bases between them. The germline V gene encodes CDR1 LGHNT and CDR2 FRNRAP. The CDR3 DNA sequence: TGTGCTAGTGGTTTCATGGCCACAGGGACCCACTATGGCTACACCTTC. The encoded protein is CASGFMATGTHYGYTF.

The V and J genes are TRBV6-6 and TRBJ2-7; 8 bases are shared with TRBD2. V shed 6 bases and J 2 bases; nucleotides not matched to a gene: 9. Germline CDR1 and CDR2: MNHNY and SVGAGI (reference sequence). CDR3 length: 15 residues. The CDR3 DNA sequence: TGTGCCAGCAGCTCCGGGACTAGTATAACCTACGAGCAGTACTTC. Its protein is CASSSGTSITYEQYF.

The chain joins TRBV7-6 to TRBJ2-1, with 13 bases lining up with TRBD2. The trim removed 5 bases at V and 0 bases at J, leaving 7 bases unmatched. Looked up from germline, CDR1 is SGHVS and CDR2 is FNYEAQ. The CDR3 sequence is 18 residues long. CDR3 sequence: CASSPTRTSGGSYNEQFF. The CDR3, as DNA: TGTGCCAGCAGCCCCACGAGGACTAGCGGGGGCTCCTACAATGAGCAGTTCTTC.